This TCR beta chain was sequenced during a study of beta chain features in type 1 diabetes. Study-level points and caveats: Although PCR might favor shorter templates, it would do so equally in patients and controls. People with Type 1 diabetes carried modestly yet significantly shorter TCRB CDR3s in all four CD4+ subsets.

As regards this clone: Its antigen remains unknown.

Expressed TCRB transcripts were sequenced because the entire RNA isolate underwent reverse transcription. Here immunoSEQ multiplex PCR was the method, and the copy in TCRdb shows in-frame clones only, minus some. The sample has around 290,000 clones, 7% to 9% seen once; the top ten hold about 0.93%. Sequencing input: central memory CD4+ T cells from blood. The receptor's source is a woman between 18 and 29 years old in good health.

The CDR3 DNA is TGCGCCAGCGGGAGTGGGGATCTCGACGAGCAGTACTTC. It codes for CASGSGDLDEQYF. The rearrangement links TRBV5-1 to TRBJ2-7; possible D gene TRBD2, 5 bases. V was pared by 7 bases and J by 5 bases, with 16 bases between. Germline V gene data show CDR1 as SGHRS and CDR2 as YFSETQ. The CDR3 is 13 amino acids.